This passage covers 29 T cell receptor beta chains from one sample sequenced in a study of CXCR3-negative and CXCR3-positive naive CD8 T cells. Through 5' RACE with UMI labels, the TRB cDNA libraries were prepared. TCRdb re-called the 5' RACE reads; every CDR3 protein appears as one record, without DNA. The sample totals about 48,000 distinct CDR3 sequences; its top ten clones hold about 15%. Sequenced sample: memory CD8+ T cells from blood. The source of these receptors is a human donor in good health. Some clones in this sample may be carry-over from other donors' samples.

The rearrangement uses TRBV20-1 and TRBJ2-1; TCRdb's assignment of TRBD1 cannot be checked, as there is no DNA. CDR3 length: 16 amino acids. In germline, CDR1 is DFQATT, CDR2 SNEGSKA (reference sequence). The CDR3 region is CSARSNGREGYNEQFF.

The rearrangement links TRBV2 to TRBJ2-1; TCRdb's D call of TRBD1 is untestable without DNA. Germline V gene sequence: CDR1 SNHLY, CDR2 FYNNEI. This CDR3 is built from 15 residues. CDR3 region: CASSPGFSSYNEQFF.

The chain recombines TRBV14 with TRBJ2-3. The length of the CDR3 is 12 residues. CDR1 and CDR2 from the germline V gene are SGHDN and FVKESK. This CDR3 reads CASSPRTDTQYF.

V usage is TRBV29-1 and J usage is TRBJ1-2; TCRdb returns TRBD1, unconfirmable since there is no DNA. The CDR3 spans 14 residues. Germline CDR1 reads SQVTM; CDR2 reads ANQGSEA. The chain's CDR3 is CSVTGTGDEYGYTF.

V is TRBV29-1 and J is TRBJ2-5; TCRdb outputs TRBD2, but without DNA this stays unchecked. This CDR3 region has 14 residues. Germline CDR1 and CDR2: SQVTM and ANQGSEA. This CDR3 reads CSVEPAGKGETQYF.

The V call is TRBV20-1, the J call TRBJ2-1; as DNA is missing, the TRBD2 call by TCRdb cannot be tested. This CDR3 has 14 amino acids. Germline lookup yields CDR1 DFQATT and CDR2 SNEGSKA (reference sequence). The CDR3 protein is CSARDPAGVDEQFF.

The chain is built from TRBV7-3 and TRBJ2-2; TCRdb proposes TRBD2, but this gene call is untestable without DNA. Germline assignment: CDR1 SGHTA and CDR2 FQGTGA. The length of the CDR3 is 17 residues. The CDR3 protein is CASSTTPGLALSGELFF.

This chain links TRBV6-1 with TRBJ1-5; as DNA is missing, the TRBD1 call by TCRdb cannot be tested. The CDR3 extends over 14 amino acids. Per the germline V gene, CDR1 is MNHNS and CDR2 is SASEGT. The chain's CDR3 is CATNPGISNQPQHF.

V gene TRBV14 combines with J gene TRBJ2-1; TCRdb gives TRBD1 as the D gene, but with no DNA this cannot be confirmed. Germline CDR1 reads SGHDN; CDR2 reads FVKESK. The CDR3 covers 13 residues. CDR3 sequence: CASSGWGANEQFF.

This chain joins TRBV14 and TRBJ2-1. This CDR3 contains 11 residues. The germline gives CDR1 SGHDN, CDR2 FVKESK. The CDR3: CASSRDNEQFF. Using reference TRBV14 and TRBJ2-1 for the parts outside the CDR3, the full variable domain is EAGVTQFPSHSVIEKGQTVTLRCDPISGHDNLYWYRRVMGKEIKFLLHFVKESKQDESGMPNNRFLAERTGGTYSTLKVQPAELEDSGVYFCASSRDNEQFFGPGTRLTVL.

The CDR3 protein is CASSFGGEQDGYTF. The rearrangement uses TRBV28 and TRBJ1-2; TCRdb names TRBD1, which stays unverified in the absence of DNA. CDR3 length: 14 amino acids. Germline CDR1 reads MDHEN; CDR2 reads SYDVKM.

The rearrangement uses TRBV7-7 and TRBJ1-4; no DNA is available, so the TRBD1 call from TCRdb remains unchecked. Germline V lookup: CDR1 SSHAT, CDR2 FNYEAQ (reference sequence). The CDR3 length is 15 residues. The CDR3 sequence is CASSSTGGADEKLFF.

V is TRBV29-1 and J is TRBJ1-2. The V gene's germline CDR1 is SQVTM and CDR2 ANQGSEA. The CDR3 spans 12 residues. The CDR3 spells CSVEDFTYGYTF.

The chain is built from TRBV27 and TRBJ2-1; TCRdb proposes TRBD2, but this gene call is untestable without DNA. CDR1 and CDR2 from the germline V gene are MNHEY and SMNVEV (reference sequence). CDR3 size: 16 residues. The CDR3 region is CASRGGTAGSYNEQFF.

The chain joins TRBV9 to TRBJ1-2. The germline CDR1 and CDR2 sequences are SGDLS and YYNGEE. This CDR3 has 15 amino acids. The CDR3 loop is CASSVSNSATLGYTF.

The gene calls are TRBV20-1 and TRBJ1-5; TCRdb gives TRBD1 as the D gene, but with no DNA this cannot be confirmed. Germline V gene lookup returns CDR1 DFQATT and CDR2 SNEGSKA (reference sequence). CDR3 size: 17 residues. The CDR3 sequence is CSAIRVAGALTNQPQHF.

This chain uses TRBV6-5 with TRBJ2-5; TCRdb lists TRBD1, though no DNA is available to test this call. The CDR3 sequence is 12 residues long. Germline CDR1 is MNHEY and CDR2 is SVGAGI. The CDR3 spells CATRGIGETQYF.

The CDR3 sequence: CASSLGGLSYNEQFF. The chain joins TRBV5-5 to TRBJ2-1; TCRdb gives TRBD2 as the D gene, but with no DNA this cannot be confirmed. Germline assignment: CDR1 SGHKS and CDR2 YYEKEE (reference sequence). The CDR3 is 15 residues long. Full variable domain (remainder filled in from reference TRBV5-5 and TRBJ2-1): DAGVTQSPTHLIKTRGQQVTLRCSPISGHKSVSWYQQVLGQGPQFIFQYYEKEERGRGNFPDRFSARQFPNYSSELNVNALLLGDSALYLCASSLGGLSYNEQFFGPGTRLTVL.

This sequence joins TRBV28 and TRBJ1-1; no DNA is available, so the TRBD1 call from TCRdb remains unchecked. The CDR3 is 14 residues long. The germline CDR1 and CDR2 sequences are MDHEN and SYDVKM. The CDR3 spells CASSYLGDNTEAFF.

The chain uses TRBV4-1 and TRBJ1-2; TCRdb's D gene call, TRBD1, goes unchecked for lack of DNA. Germline CDR1 and CDR2: MGHRA and YSYEKL. There are 14 residues in the CDR3. The CDR3 region is CASSQVRGDYGYTF.

The V gene is TRBV6-1, the J gene TRBJ2-6. The CDR3 runs 15 residues. Germline V gene lookup returns CDR1 MNHNS and CDR2 SASEGT. CDR3 loop: CASSEDSSGANVLTF.

This chain connects TRBV7-3 to TRBJ2-1; TCRdb designates TRBD1, a call that cannot be tested without DNA. CDR1 and CDR2 (germline): SGHTA, FQGTGA. This CDR3 comprises 15 residues. CDR3 residues: CASSLTGADYDEQFF.

This sequence joins TRBV29-1 and TRBJ1-1; checking the TCRdb D call of TRBD1 is not possible without DNA. In germline, CDR1 is SQVTM, CDR2 ANQGSEA. The CDR3 runs 13 residues. CDR3: CSVGTGRGTEAFF.

The chain is built from TRBV12-3 or TRBV12-4 and TRBJ2-7; as DNA is missing, the TRBD1 call by TCRdb cannot be tested. The CDR3 spans 14 residues. The CDR3 loop is CASSFEWGPYEQYF.

This chain connects TRBV5-6 to TRBJ2-1; the TRBD2 assignment by TCRdb is unverifiable without DNA. Germline assignment: CDR1 SGHDT and CDR2 YYEEEE. There are 14 residues in the CDR3. This CDR3 reads CASSLGEAYNEQFF.

The chain couples TRBV24-1 to TRBJ1-5; TCRdb picks TRBD1, but there is no DNA to check that call. In germline, CDR1 is KGHDR, CDR2 SFDVKD. The CDR3 has 19 residues. The CDR3 loop reads CATSEPGQGPSWGNQPQHF.

The chain uses TRBV7-3 and TRBJ1-3. The CDR3 is made up of 13 amino acids. Germline V gene lookup returns CDR1 SGHTA and CDR2 FQGTGA. This chain's CDR3 is CASSLSSGNTIYF.

This chain links TRBV10-2 with TRBJ2-2; TCRdb gives TRBD2 as the D gene, but with no DNA this cannot be confirmed. The CDR3 has 16 residues. Germline V gene sequence: CDR1 WSHSY, CDR2 SAAADI. The CDR3 reads CASSDLAGERGGELFF.

The CDR3 here is CSVDGLAGVGDEQFF. The chain links TRBV29-1 to TRBJ2-1; the D call from TCRdb, TRBD2, cannot be confirmed without DNA. Germline assignment: CDR1 SQVTM and CDR2 ANQGSEA. The length of the CDR3 is 15 residues.